This T cell receptor (beta chain) was sequenced in a study of cytomegalovirus exposure and HLA in healthy donors. The CDR3 is made up of 17 amino acids. CDR1 and CDR2 (germline): SGHDT, YYEEEE. J was trimmed by 0 bases and V by 6 bases; bases with no gene match: 9. Sequencing used immunoSEQ multiplex PCR; TCRdb keeps in-frame clones, though not all of them. The sample holds 150,000 to 200,000 clones; almost 85% are singletons and the top ten take roughly 10%. The sample comprised PBMCs. The chain couples TRBV5-6 to TRBJ2-1; 10 nucleotides align to TRBD2. The source of this sequence is a man aged 25-45 years in good health and CMV-seropositive. The chain's CDR3 is CASIRLAGRSSYNEQFF. The CDR3 DNA follows: TGTGCCAGCATTCGACTAGCGGGTCGAAGCTCCTACAATGAGCAGTTCTTC.